These 18 T cell receptor beta chains were all obtained from the same sample, sequenced in a study of blood T cell repertoires in COVID-19. Method: immunoSEQ multiplex PCR; TCRdb's copy keeps in-frame clones and lacks some. The data show roughly 190,000 clones, 94% seen once. The sample was peripheral blood. The origin of the receptors is a man between 25 and 39 years old with COVID-19, enrolled during active disease.

The genes are TRBV7-9 and TRBJ2-5, with TRBD1 matching over 8 bases. Germline lookup yields CDR1 SEHNR and CDR2 FQNEAQ (reference sequence). V lost 5 bases and J lost 5; bases outside the gene matches: 19. The CDR3 totals 18 residues. CDR3 DNA sequence: TGTGCCAGCAGCCTTAGCCCCTATACGACAGGGGAAAAGGAGACCCAGTACTTC. Protein: CASSLSPYTTGEKETQYF.

The rearrangement links TRBV29-1 to TRBJ1-3; D gene uncertain. This CDR3 has 13 amino acids. Germline loops: CDR1 SQVTM, CDR2 ANQGSEA. Trimming took 4 bases from V and 4 from J, leaving 11 bases between them. Here the CDR3 reads CSVGNSRGNTIYF. For the CDR3, the DNA is TGCAGCGTTGGTAACAGTCGGGGAAACACCATATATTTT.

The V gene is TRBV2, the J gene TRBJ1-6; D not certain. Germline V gene data show CDR1 as SNHLY and CDR2 as FYNNEI. The ends were cut back, 5 bases at V and 8 bases at J, with 16 bases in the middle. The CDR3 covers 15 residues. In DNA, the CDR3 is TGTGCCAGCAGTTCTAGACCGAGCAAATATTCACCCCTCCACTTT. Translation gives CASSSRPSKYSPLHF.

This chain connects TRBV19 to TRBJ1-1; 10 positions match TRBD1. Germline trimming cut 7 bases from V and 0 bases from J; bases unmatched to any gene: 5. The germline V gene encodes CDR1 LNHDA and CDR2 SQIVND (reference sequence). The CDR3 totals 15 residues. The CDR3 here is CASNRDRGMNTEAFF. CDR3 nucleotide sequence: TGTGCCAGTAACCGGGACAGGGGCATGAACACTGAAGCTTTCTTT.

With regard to this clone: At one end, the junction sequence differs from germline, possibly due to a read error. The chain combines TRBV19 with TRBJ1-2, with no clear D. The germline gives CDR1 LNHDA, CDR2 SQIVND (reference sequence). The CDR3 runs 13 residues. The CDR3 protein is CASSPRGSFHLSF. The CDR3 nucleotides are TGTGCCAGTAGCCCTAGAGGGAGTTTTCACCTATCCTTC.

The rearrangement uses TRBV10-3 and TRBJ2-7, with 8 bases identical to TRBD1. CDR1 and CDR2 from the germline V gene are ENHRY and SYGVKD. The CDR3 is made up of 14 amino acids. V gave up 6 bases and J gave up 3 bases; unmatched junction bases: 7. CDR3 region: CAISSGGADYEQYF. In DNA, the CDR3 is TGTGCCATCAGCTCAGGGGGCGCGGACTACGAGCAGTACTTC.

V gene TRBV2 combines with J gene TRBJ2-3; TRBD2 agrees at 10 bases. CDR3 length: 19 amino acids. Germline V gene lookup returns CDR1 SNHLY and CDR2 FYNNEI. J was trimmed by 0 bases and V by 4 bases; bases with no gene match: 13. This chain's CDR3 is CASSGRSSGGLKSTDTQYF. CDR3 nucleotide sequence: TGTGCCAGCAGTGGTCGATCTAGCGGGGGATTAAAGAGCACAGATACGCAGTATTTT.

The DNA for the CDR3 is TGTGCCAGCAGCCCCGACAGGGTGAACACTGAAGCTTTCTTT. The encoded protein is CASSPDRVNTEAFF. This chain links TRBV7-3 with TRBJ1-1; the match to TRBD1 covers 7 bases. There are 14 residues in the CDR3. V dropped 5 bases and J dropped 0; count of bases not matched to a gene: 3. Germline assignment: CDR1 SGHTA and CDR2 FQGTGA.

The chain uses TRBV9 and TRBJ1-4; D is uncertain. Germline-derived CDR1 and CDR2 are SGDLS and YYNGEE. Trimming pared 4 bases from V and 6 bases from J, leaving 13 bases between. This CDR3 has 14 residues. CDR3 in amino acids: CASSTGLKDEKLFF. The CDR3 DNA sequence: TGTGCCAGCAGCACGGGTCTGAAGGATGAAAAACTGTTTTTT.

V and J are TRBV18 and TRBJ2-1, with D hard to call. CDR3 length: 13 amino acids. Per germline, CDR1 KGHSH and CDR2 LQKENI. V dropped 2 bases and J dropped 9 bases, with 11 bases sitting between them. The CDR3: CASSPSQVREQFF. CDR3 in DNA: TGTGCCAGCTCACCATCCCAGGTCCGTGAGCAGTTCTTC.

The V and J genes are TRBV10-2 and TRBJ1-2; 8 bases map to TRBD1. Germline V gene lookup returns CDR1 WSHSY and CDR2 SAAADI. The CDR3 loop spans 15 amino acids. Trimming at V came to 4 bases and at J to 0 bases, leaving 4 bases not matched to a gene. CDR3 DNA sequence: TGCGCCAGCAGTGGCGGGACAGGAACTAACTATGGCTACACCTTC. Translation: CASSGGTGTNYGYTF.

This clone occurred once. The genes are TRBV5-6 and TRBJ1-2; D not certain. CDR1 is SGHDT and CDR2 is YYEEEE in the germline V gene. This CDR3 spans 13 amino acids. The V end lost 2 bases, the J end lost 8 bases, and 13 bases lay between the germline ends. CDR3 bases: TGTGCCAGCAGCTTTGGAGGGATGGAGGGCTACACCTTC. This gives the protein CASSFGGMEGYTF. Complete variable domain (other parts from reference TRBV5-6 and TRBJ1-2): DAGVTQSPTHLIKTRGQQVTLRCSPKSGHDTVSWYQQALGQGPQFIFQYYEEEERQRGNFPDRFSGHQFPNYSSELNVNALLLGDSALYLCASSFGGMEGYTFGSGTRLTVV.

This chain's CDR3 is CASSTWTGGSLNTEAFF. The CDR3, as DNA: TGTGCCAGTAGTACCTGGACAGGAGGGTCGCTGAACACTGAAGCTTTCTTT. V and J are TRBV19 and TRBJ1-1; 7 bases line up with TRBD1. V shed 4 bases, J shed 0 bases, and the junction held 11 bases outside the gene matches. The CDR3 totals 17 residues. From germline, CDR1 is LNHDA and CDR2 SQIVND (reference sequence). The full variable domain, rest sourced from reference TRBV19 and TRBJ1-1, is DGGITQSPKYLFRKEGQNVTLSCEQNLNHDAMYWYRQDPGQGLRLIYYSQIVNDFQKGDIAEGYSVSREKKESFPLTVTSAQKNPTAFYLCASSTWTGGSLNTEAFFGQGTRLTVV.

The J gene is TRBJ1-3, the V gene TRBV2; D call uncertain. Looked up from germline, CDR1 is SNHLY and CDR2 is FYNNEI. Trimming took 4 bases from V and 2 from J, leaving 15 bases between them. CDR3 length: 16 amino acids. DNA for the CDR3: TGTGCCAGCAGTGGGGATTCCGGGAGCCCTGGAAACACCATATATTTT. Encoded protein: CASSGDSGSPGNTIYF.

In DNA form, the CDR3 reads TGTGCCAGCAGCAGAACCGGGACAGGGCGTAATCAGCCCCAGCATTTT. Translation: CASSRTGTGRNQPQHF. The V and J genes are TRBV11-2 and TRBJ1-5; 9 bases align to TRBD1. The CDR3 length is 16 residues. V trimming: 5 bases; J trimming: 4 bases; junction bases outside the gene matches: 9. Looked up from germline, CDR1 is SGHAT and CDR2 is FQNNGV. The whole variable domain, remainder taken from reference TRBV11-2 and TRBJ1-5, is EAGVAQSPRYKIIEKRQSVAFWCNPISGHATLYWYQQILGQGPKLLIQFQNNGVVDDSQLPKDRFSAERLKGVDSTLKIQPAKLEDSAVYLCASSRTGTGRNQPQHFGDGTRLSIL.

The V gene is TRBV7-6, the J gene TRBJ2-2, with 7 nucleotides matching TRBD2. This CDR3 is 17 amino acids long. The V gene's germline CDR1 is SGHVS and CDR2 FNYEAQ. J lost 0 bases, V lost 5 bases, and 9 bases had no gene match. The CDR3 is CASSTGRAGANTGELFF. CDR3 DNA sequence: TGTGCCAGCAGCACCGGACGGGCGGGGGCGAACACCGGGGAGCTGTTTTTT.

The V gene is TRBV7-9, the J gene TRBJ1-3; D may be TRBD1 (6 bases). CDR3 length equals 15 residues. Germline CDR1 SEHNR, CDR2 FQNEAQ (reference sequence). Trimming removed 1 base from V and 0 bases from J, with 7 bases in between. CDR3 loop: CASSLEQGSGNTIYF. Written as DNA, the CDR3 is TGTGCCAGCAGCTTAGAACAGGGCTCTGGAAACACCATATATTTT.

The genes are TRBV10-3 and TRBJ1-2; D remains ambiguous. CDR1 ENHRY and CDR2 SYGVKD come from the germline V gene. This CDR3 has 14 residues. Trimming removed 3 bases at V and 1 base at J, with 9 bases between. The CDR3 spells CAISDSVNNYGYTF. The CDR3 coding sequence is TGTGCCATCAGTGACTCGGTGAATAACTATGGCTACACCTTC.